This T cell receptor (beta chain) stems from a study of CD8+ T cells in alopecia areata. The treatment was: oral pan-JAK inhibitor, 5-10 mg twice daily. The CDR3 is 13 amino acids. The V gene end was trimmed by 2 bases and the J gene end by 4 bases; junction bases not matched to a gene: 2. Per the germline V gene, CDR1 is GTSNPN and CDR2 is SVGIG (reference sequence). After isolation, RNA underwent reverse transcription to generate cDNA as the sequencing template. Profiling relied on immunoSEQ multiplex PCR, and the TCRdb table lists in-frame clones only, not all of them. This table has more than 95,000 clones, approximately 59% appearing once.

The TCR comes from a human donor with alopecia areata. Sequencing used CD8+ T cells sorted from blood, obtained at week 4, from a patient treated with tofacitinib. This chain uses TRBV30 with TRBJ2-7; 10 bases map to TRBD1. Here the CDR3 DNA reads TGTGCCTGGAGTTCGGACAGGGGGTACGAGCAGTACTTC. Translation: CAWSSDRGYEQYF.